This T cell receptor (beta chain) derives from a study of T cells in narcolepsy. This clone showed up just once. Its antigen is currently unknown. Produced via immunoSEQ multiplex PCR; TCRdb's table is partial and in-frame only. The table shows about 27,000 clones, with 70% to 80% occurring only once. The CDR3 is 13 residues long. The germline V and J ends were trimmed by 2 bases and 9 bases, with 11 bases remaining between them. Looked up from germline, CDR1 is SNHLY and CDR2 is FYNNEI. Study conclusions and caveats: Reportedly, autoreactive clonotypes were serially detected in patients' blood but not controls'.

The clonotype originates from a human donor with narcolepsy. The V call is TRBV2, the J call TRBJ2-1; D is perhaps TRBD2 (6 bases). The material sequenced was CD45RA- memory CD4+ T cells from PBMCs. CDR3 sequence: CASSETSIVEQFF. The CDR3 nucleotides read TGTGCCAGCAGTGAAACTAGCATAGTTGAGCAGTTCTTC.